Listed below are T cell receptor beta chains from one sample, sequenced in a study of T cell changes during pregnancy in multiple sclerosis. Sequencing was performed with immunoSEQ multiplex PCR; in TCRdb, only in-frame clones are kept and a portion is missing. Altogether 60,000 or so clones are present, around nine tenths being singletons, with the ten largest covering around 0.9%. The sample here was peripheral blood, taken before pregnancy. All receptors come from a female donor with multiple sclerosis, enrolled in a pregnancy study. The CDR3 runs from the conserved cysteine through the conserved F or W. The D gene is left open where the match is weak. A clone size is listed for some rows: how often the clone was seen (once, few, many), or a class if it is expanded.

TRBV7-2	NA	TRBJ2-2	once	CASSLVGRTGELFF	TGTGCCAGCAGCTTAGTGGGGAGAACCGGGGAGCTGTTTTTT
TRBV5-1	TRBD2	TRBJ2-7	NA	CASSSLGGVAYEQYF	TGCGCCAGCAGCTCCCTCGGGGGGGTGGCCTACGAGCAGTACTTC
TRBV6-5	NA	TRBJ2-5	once	CASSYSRVGPGETQYF	TGTGCCAGCAGTTACTCGAGGGTGGGCCCGGGAGAGACCCAGTACTTC
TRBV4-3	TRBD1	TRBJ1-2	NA	CASSQGSGGNTF	TGCGCCAGCAGCCAAGGGTCAGGGGGCAACACCTTC
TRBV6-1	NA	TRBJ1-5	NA	CASSPGVPNQPQHF	TGTGCCAGCAGTCCAGGGGTTCCAAATCAGCCCCAGCATTTT
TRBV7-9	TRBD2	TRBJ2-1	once	CASSSTSGGRYNEQFF	TGTGCCAGCAGTTCGACTAGCGGGGGGCGCTACAATGAGCAGTTCTTC
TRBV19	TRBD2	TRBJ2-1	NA	CASSIGRGLVGMEQFF	TGTGCCAGTAGTATAGGGCGGGGGTTAGTCGGGATGGAGCAGTTCTTC
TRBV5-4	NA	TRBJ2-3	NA	CASSPSWTGASTDTQYF	TGTGCCAGCAGCCCTAGCTGGACGGGTGCCTCCACAGATACGCAGTATTTT
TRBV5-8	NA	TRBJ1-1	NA	CASSPRSRGRKNTEAFF	TGTGCCAGCAGCCCGCGGAGCCGTGGGAGAAAGAACACTGAAGCTTTCTTT
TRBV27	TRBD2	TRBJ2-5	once	CASTVTGRGGGETQYF	TGTGCCAGCACCGTGACTGGGCGGGGGGGCGGGGAGACCCAGTACTTC
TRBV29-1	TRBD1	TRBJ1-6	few	CSVAVGAGGNSPLHF	TGCAGCGTTGCGGTAGGGGCAGGGGGAAATTCACCCCTCCACTTT
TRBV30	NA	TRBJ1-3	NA	CAWSRGTGNTIYF	TGTGCCTGGAGTAGGGGAACTGGAAACACCATATATTTT
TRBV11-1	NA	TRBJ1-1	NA	CASSFQRAGTEAFF	TGTGCCAGCAGCTTCCAGAGGGCTGGCACTGAAGCTTTCTTT
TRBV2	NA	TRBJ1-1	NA	CASSEWRRNTEAFF	TGTGCCAGCAGTGAATGGAGGCGGAACACTGAAGCTTTCTTT
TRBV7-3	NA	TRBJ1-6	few	CASSLTGDNSPLHF	TGTGCCAGCAGCTTAACCGGAGATAATTCACCCCTCCACTTT
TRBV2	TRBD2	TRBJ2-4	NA	CASSAPTSGIAKNIQYF	TGTGCCAGCAGTGCTCCTACTAGCGGGATAGCCAAAAACATTCAGTACTTC
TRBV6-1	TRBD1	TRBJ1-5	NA	CASKYRGPNQPQHF	TGTGCCTCCAAATATAGGGGGCCGAATCAGCCCCAGCATTTT
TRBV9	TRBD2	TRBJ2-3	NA	CASSVGVSGGTDTQYF	TGTGCCAGCAGCGTAGGCGTTAGCGGGGGTACAGATACGCAGTATTTT
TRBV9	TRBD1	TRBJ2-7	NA	CASSARQGEGEQYF	TGTGCCAGCAGCGCAAGACAGGGGGAGGGTGAGCAGTACTTC
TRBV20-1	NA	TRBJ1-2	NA	CSAFRQSQVF	TGCAGTGCTTTCCGACAATCTCAAGTCTTC
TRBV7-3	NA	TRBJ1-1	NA	CASSPAGRQNTEAFF	TGTGCCAGCAGCCCAGCAGGCAGACAGAACACTGAAGCTTTCTTT
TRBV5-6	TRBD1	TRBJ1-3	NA	CASSKATGGSGNTIYF	TGTGCCAGCAGCAAGGCCACAGGGGGCTCTGGAAACACCATATATTTT
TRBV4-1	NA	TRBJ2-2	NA	CASSQAPTAGELFF	TGCGCCAGCAGCCAAGCTCCCACAGCCGGGGAGCTGTTTTTT